These 18 T cell receptor beta chains share one sample of origin, sequenced in a study of post-analysis software for immune sequencing data. No cognate antigen is known for these TCRs. General study findings and limits: TRBV5-6, TRBV5-1 and TRBV20-1 belonged to a set of roughly 5 TRBV segments that were more frequent in patients than controls.

Unique molecular identifiers featured in each of the TCR beta cDNA libraries. Via MiXCR, TCRdb re-called the PCR reads, giving one row per CDR3 protein. The data contain 650,000 to 850,000 distinct CDR3 sequences, approximately 44% of them singletons. The sample comprised blood. These receptors all stem from a girl aged 10-17 years with multiple sclerosis.

The J gene is TRBJ1-2, the V gene TRBV10-3, with D possibly matching TRBD1 (5 bases). The V and J ends lost 0 bases and 5 bases respectively, with 13 bases between them. Germline V gene data show CDR1 as ENHRY and CDR2 as SYGVKD. The CDR3 spans 15 residues. The DNA of the CDR3 is TGTGCCATCAGTGAGTCGCCAGGGTCGGTATATGGCTACACCTTC. As protein: CAISESPGSVYGYTF.

The chain uses TRBV28 and TRBJ1-4; 7 nucleotides line up with TRBD1. Germline-derived CDR1 and CDR2 are MDHEN and SYDVKM. This CDR3 comprises 16 residues. V shed 2 bases, J shed 2 bases, and the junction held 5 bases outside the gene matches. CDR3 DNA sequence: TGTGCCAGCAGTTTACGGAGGGGGCACACTAATGAAAAACTGTTTTTT. Translating gives CASSLRRGHTNEKLFF.

The chain has TRBV21-1 and TRBJ2-4; TRBD2 is the table's D call, not checked against the DNA. TRBV21-1 is a pseudogene. This CDR3 comprises 15 residues. The CDR3 DNA reads TGTGCCAGCAGCACCCGGGGTAGCGGCCCTGGTGAGCAGTACTTC. Encoded protein: CASSTRGSGPGEQYF.

This chain connects TRBV9 to TRBJ1-1; a possible D gene is TRBD1 (5 bases). The CDR3 has 14 residues. Trimming took 2 bases from V and 7 from J, leaving 15 bases between them. Germline loops: CDR1 SGDLS, CDR2 YYNGEE. CDR3 amino acids: CASSVHSGTREAFF. The CDR3 region has the DNA TGTGCCAGCAGCGTCCACTCCGGGACGCGTGAAGCTTTCTTT. The full variable domain, in which reference TRBV9 and TRBJ1-1 provide the parts outside the CDR3, is DSGVTQTPKHLITATGQRVTLRCSPRSGDLSVYWYQQSLDQGLQFLIQYYNGEERAKGNILERFSAQQFPDLHSELNLSSLELGDSALYFCASSVHSGTREAFFGQGTRLTVV.

The chain uses TRBV18 and TRBJ2-1, with TRBD2 matching over 8 bases. Looked up from germline, CDR1 is KGHSH and CDR2 is LQKENI. The CDR3 is 14 residues long. V dropped 8 bases and J dropped 7; count of bases not matched to a gene: 10. CDR3 amino acids: CASREREKGNEQFF. Written as DNA, the CDR3 is TGTGCCAGCCGAGAGCGGGAGAAAGGGAATGAGCAGTTCTTC.

This clonotype turned up a few times. J is TRBJ2-6 and V is TRBV6-5; 7 nucleotides match TRBD1. The trim removed 0 bases at V and 0 bases at J, leaving 8 bases unmatched. In germline, CDR1 is MNHEY, CDR2 SVGAGI. CDR3 length: 19 residues. CDR3 bases: TGTGCCAGCAGTTACTCGGGGGTCAGGGGGAGCTCTGGGGCCAACGTCCTGACTTTC. As protein: CASSYSGVRGSSGANVLTF.

CDR3 sequence reads: CASSQEWSGTEAFF. Here the CDR3 DNA reads TGCGCCAGCAGCCAAGAATGGTCAGGCACTGAAGCTTTCTTT. This chain uses TRBV4-3 with TRBJ1-1; D call uncertain. The germline gives CDR1 LGHNA, CDR2 YSLEER. This CDR3 has 14 residues. The V end was cut by 0 bases, the J end by 4 bases, with 9 bases between.

V is TRBV7-2 and J is TRBJ2-5; D possibly corresponds to TRBD2 (6 bases). The better agreement between TRBJ2-7 and the DNA end casts doubt on the J call. Germline CDR1 is SGHTA and CDR2 is FQGNSA. The CDR3 is 14 residues long. Here the CDR3 reads CASSFYGLYYEQYF. Written as DNA, the CDR3 is TGTGCCAGCAGTTTTTATGGACTATACTACGAGCAGTACTTC.

The chain combines TRBV20-1 with TRBJ1-2, with 7 bases identical to TRBD1. J was trimmed by 7 bases and V by 0 bases; bases with no gene match: 11. The V gene's germline CDR1 is DFQATT and CDR2 SNEGSKA (reference sequence). The CDR3 runs 15 residues. CDR3 in DNA: TGCAGTGCTAGAGAGAACAGGGGACGGGTAGCTGGCTACACCTTC. Translating it yields CSARENRGRVAGYTF.

This clonotype came up a few times. This chain connects TRBV7-2 to TRBJ1-5, with 7 bases matching TRBD1. V lost 5 bases to trimming and J lost 3 bases; unmatched junction nucleotides: 4. CDR3 size: 14 residues. CDR1 and CDR2 from the germline V gene are SGHTA and FQGNSA. CDR3 sequence reads: CASSPGQVNQPQHF. The CDR3 DNA sequence: TGTGCCAGCAGCCCCGGACAGGTCAATCAGCCCCAGCATTTT.

The rearrangement links TRBV20-1 to TRBJ2-1; D unresolved. Germline V gene lookup returns CDR1 DFQATT and CDR2 SNEGSKA (reference sequence). V was clipped by 2 bases and J by 15 bases, with 14 bases between them. The CDR3 has 11 amino acids. The CDR3 DNA is TGCAGTGCTAGAAGCGCTCGGGTACGGTTCTTC. Translating it yields CSARSARVRFF.

This clonotype has more than one count but fewer than ten. V is TRBV27 and J is TRBJ2-7; 11 bases align to TRBD2. Trimming took 6 bases from V and 7 from J; bases not matched to a gene: 8. There are 14 residues in the CDR3. Germline values: CDR1 MNHEY, CDR2 SMNVEV (reference sequence). The CDR3: CASRIAGGGGEQYF. In nucleotides, the CDR3 is TGTGCCAGCAGAATAGCGGGAGGGGGCGGAGAGCAGTACTTC.

The chain links TRBV7-8 to TRBJ2-5; 10 nucleotides line up with TRBD2. TRBJ2-7 matches the DNA end more closely, so the J call is doubtful. The CDR3 runs to 15 residues. Germline V gene sequence: CDR1 SGHVS, CDR2 FQNEAQ. CDR3 sequence reads: CASSLRSGRGYEQYF. CDR3 nucleotide sequence: TGTGCCAGCAGCTTGAGGAGCGGGAGGGGGTACGAGCAGTACTTC.

The rearrangement links TRBV20-1 to TRBJ2-4; 7 bases match TRBD2. The J call may be mistaken, given a closer DNA end match to TRBJ2-7. The CDR3 length is 15 residues. Germline V lookup: CDR1 DFQATT, CDR2 SNEGSKA (reference sequence). DNA of the CDR3: TGCAGTGCTAGTAGCGCGGGGGATTCCCCCTACGAGCAGTACTTC. Translating gives CSASSAGDSPYEQYF.

This clonotype was picked up a small number of times. The rearrangement links TRBV25-1 to TRBJ2-7; 7 bases are a match to TRBD1. V shed 2 bases and J 3 bases; nucleotides not matched to a gene: 10. Germline CDR1 is MGHDK and CDR2 is SYGVNS. The CDR3 covers 16 residues. DNA for the CDR3: TGTGCCAGCAGTGAACGAGACAGGGAGAATCTCTACGAGCAGTACTTC. Its translation is CASSERDRENLYEQYF.

The V and J genes are TRBV20-1 and TRBJ1-2; 12 nucleotides agree with TRBD1. V was pared by 6 bases and J by 5 bases, with 16 bases of the junction left unmatched. The V gene's germline CDR1 is DFQATT and CDR2 SNEGSKA (reference sequence). This CDR3 is 17 amino acids long. DNA of the CDR3: TGCAGTGCCCGTACGGGACAGGGGGCCATGGACCGTTATGGCTACACCTTC. Protein: CSARTGQGAMDRYGYTF.

The chain has TRBV6-5 and TRBJ2-5; 7 bases fit TRBD1. CDR3 size: 14 residues. The germline gives CDR1 MNHEY, CDR2 SVGAGI. The V segment lost 5 bases and the J segment 6 bases; nucleotides outside the gene matches: 9. The CDR3 sequence: CASSPGTDWKTQYF. In DNA, the CDR3 is TGTGCCAGCAGTCCAGGGACAGACTGGAAGACCCAGTACTTC.

This clonotype has ten or more counts. The chain employs TRBV20-1 and TRBJ2-7; unclear D gene. The germline CDR1 and CDR2 sequences are DFQATT and SNEGSKA (reference sequence). Deletions cut 0 bases from V and 0 bases from J, with 12 bases between. CDR3 length: 15 amino acids. The CDR3 protein is CSARDLASSSYEQYF. In nucleotides, the CDR3 is TGCAGTGCTAGAGATTTGGCAAGCAGCTCCTACGAGCAGTACTTC.